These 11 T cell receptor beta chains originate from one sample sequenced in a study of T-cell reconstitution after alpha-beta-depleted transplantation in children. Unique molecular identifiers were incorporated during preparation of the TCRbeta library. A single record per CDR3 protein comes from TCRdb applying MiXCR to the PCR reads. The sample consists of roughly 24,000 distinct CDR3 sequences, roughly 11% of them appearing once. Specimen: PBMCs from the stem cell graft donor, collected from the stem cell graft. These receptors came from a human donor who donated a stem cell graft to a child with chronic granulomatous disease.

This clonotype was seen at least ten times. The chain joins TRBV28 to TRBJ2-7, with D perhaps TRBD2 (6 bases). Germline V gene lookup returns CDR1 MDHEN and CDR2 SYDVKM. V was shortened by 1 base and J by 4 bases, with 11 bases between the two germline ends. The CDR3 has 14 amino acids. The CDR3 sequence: CASSLSGSSYEQYF. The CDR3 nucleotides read TGTGCCAGCAGTTTATCCGGGAGTTCATACGAGCAGTACTTC.

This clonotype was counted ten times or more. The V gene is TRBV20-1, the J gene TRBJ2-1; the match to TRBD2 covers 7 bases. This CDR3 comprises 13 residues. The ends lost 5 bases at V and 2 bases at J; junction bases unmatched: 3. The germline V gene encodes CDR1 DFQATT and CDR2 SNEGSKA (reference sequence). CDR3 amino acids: CSAAGTTYNEQFF. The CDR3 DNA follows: TGCAGTGCTGCCGGGACTACCTACAATGAGCAGTTCTTC.

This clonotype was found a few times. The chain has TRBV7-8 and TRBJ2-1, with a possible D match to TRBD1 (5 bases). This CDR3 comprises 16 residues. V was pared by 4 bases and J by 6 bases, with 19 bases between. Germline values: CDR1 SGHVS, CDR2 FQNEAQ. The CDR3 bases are TGTGCCAGCAGCTACCCCAGGGTGGCTGGTCCCAATGAGCAGTTCTTC. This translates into CASSYPRVAGPNEQFF.

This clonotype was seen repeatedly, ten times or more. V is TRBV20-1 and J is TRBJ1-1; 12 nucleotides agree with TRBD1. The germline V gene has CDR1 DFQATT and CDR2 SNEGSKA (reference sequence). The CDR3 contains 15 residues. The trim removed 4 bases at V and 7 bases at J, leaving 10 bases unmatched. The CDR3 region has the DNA TGCAGTGCTAAATCCGGGACAGGGGGCATCGTTGAAGCTTTCTTT. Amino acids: CSAKSGTGGIVEAFF.

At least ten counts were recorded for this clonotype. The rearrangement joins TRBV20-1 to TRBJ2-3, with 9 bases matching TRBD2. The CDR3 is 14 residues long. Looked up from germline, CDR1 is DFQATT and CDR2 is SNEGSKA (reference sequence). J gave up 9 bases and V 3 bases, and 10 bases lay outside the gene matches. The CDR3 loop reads CSARPREGPGTQYF. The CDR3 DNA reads TGCAGTGCTAGGCCGCGGGAGGGCCCGGGGACGCAGTATTTT.

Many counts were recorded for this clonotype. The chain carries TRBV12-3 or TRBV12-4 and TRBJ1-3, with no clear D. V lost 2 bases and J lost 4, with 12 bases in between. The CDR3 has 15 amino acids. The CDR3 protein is CASSLSGGRGNTIYF. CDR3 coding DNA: TGTGCCAGCAGTTTATCCGGTGGTCGGGGAAACACCATATATTTT.

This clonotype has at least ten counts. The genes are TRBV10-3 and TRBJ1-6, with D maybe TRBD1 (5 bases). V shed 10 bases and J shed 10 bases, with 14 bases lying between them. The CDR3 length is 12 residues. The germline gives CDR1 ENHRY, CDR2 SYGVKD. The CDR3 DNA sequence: TGTGCCACTGGTGGGGGAAAATCACCCCTCCACTTT. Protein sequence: CATGGGKSPLHF.

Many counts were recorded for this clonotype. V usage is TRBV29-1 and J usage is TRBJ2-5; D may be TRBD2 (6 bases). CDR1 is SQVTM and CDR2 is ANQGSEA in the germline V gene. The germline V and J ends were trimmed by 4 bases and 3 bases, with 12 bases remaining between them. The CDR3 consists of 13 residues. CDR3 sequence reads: CSVVPEGKETQYF. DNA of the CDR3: TGCAGCGTTGTTCCGGAGGGGAAAGAGACCCAGTACTTC.

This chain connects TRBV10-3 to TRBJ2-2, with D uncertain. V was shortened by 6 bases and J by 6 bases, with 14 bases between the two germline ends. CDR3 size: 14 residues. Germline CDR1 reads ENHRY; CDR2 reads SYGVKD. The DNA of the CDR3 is TGTGCCATCAGCCCTGGGTCCCACTCCGGGGAGCTGTTTTTT. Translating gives CAISPGSHSGELFF.

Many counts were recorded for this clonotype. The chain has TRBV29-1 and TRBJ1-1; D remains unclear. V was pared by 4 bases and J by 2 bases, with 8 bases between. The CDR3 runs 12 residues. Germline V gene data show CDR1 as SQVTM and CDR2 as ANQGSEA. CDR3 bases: TGCAGCGTTGGAGACCCAAACACTGAAGCTTTCTTT. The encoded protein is CSVGDPNTEAFF.

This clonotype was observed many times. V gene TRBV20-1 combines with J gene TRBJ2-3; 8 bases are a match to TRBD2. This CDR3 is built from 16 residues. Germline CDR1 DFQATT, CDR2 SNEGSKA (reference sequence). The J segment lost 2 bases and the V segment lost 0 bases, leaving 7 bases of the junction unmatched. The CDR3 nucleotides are TGCAGTGCTAGAGATCGAAATAGCGGGATCACAGATACGCAGTATTTT. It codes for CSARDRNSGITDTQYF.